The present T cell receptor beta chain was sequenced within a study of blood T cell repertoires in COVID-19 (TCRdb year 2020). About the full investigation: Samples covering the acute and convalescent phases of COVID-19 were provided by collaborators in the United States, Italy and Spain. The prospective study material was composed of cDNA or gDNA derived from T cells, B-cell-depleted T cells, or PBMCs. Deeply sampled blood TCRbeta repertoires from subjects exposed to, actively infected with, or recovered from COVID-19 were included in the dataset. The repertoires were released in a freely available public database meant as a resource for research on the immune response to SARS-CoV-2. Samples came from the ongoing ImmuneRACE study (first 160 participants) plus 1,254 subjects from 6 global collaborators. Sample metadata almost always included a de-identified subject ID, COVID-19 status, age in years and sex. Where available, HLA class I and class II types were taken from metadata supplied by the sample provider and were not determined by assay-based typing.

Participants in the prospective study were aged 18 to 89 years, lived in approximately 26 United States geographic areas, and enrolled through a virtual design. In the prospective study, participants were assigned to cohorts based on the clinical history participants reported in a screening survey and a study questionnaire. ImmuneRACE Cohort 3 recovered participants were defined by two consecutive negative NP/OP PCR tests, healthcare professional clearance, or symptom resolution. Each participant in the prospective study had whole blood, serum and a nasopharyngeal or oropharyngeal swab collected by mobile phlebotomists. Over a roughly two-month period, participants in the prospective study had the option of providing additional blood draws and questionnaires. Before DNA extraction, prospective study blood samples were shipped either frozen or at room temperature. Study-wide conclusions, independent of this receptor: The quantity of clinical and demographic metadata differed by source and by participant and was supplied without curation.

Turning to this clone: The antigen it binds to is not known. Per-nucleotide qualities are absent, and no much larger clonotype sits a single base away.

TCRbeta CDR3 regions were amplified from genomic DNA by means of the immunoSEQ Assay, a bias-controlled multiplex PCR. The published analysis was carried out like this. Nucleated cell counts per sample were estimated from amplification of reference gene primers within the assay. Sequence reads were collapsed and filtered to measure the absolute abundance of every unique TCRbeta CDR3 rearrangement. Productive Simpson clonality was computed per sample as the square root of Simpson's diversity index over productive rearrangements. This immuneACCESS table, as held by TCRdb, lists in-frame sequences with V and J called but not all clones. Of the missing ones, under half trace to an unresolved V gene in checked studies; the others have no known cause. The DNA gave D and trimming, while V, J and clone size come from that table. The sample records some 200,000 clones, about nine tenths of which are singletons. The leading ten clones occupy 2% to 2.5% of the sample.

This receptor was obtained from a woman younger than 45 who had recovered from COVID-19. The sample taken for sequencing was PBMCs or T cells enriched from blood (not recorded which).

The encoded CDR3 is CAGSPADSRPGEQYF. The DNA sequence follows: TGTGCCGGCAGCCCGGCGGACAGCCGCCCGGGCGAGCAGTACTTC. This chain joins TRBV5-3 to TRBJ2-7; TRBD1 is possibly the D segment (6 matching bases). TRBV5-3 is annotated as an ORF whose role is uncertain. Relative to germline, V is 10 bases shorter and J is 6 bases shorter, with 26 bases between their ends. Measured from the cysteine to the phenylalanine, the CDR3 is 15 residues long. Only the CDR3 DNA stays, 45 bases, in frame from base 1.